The 16 T cell receptor beta chains reported below all come from one sample, sequenced in a study of cytomegalovirus exposure and HLA in healthy donors. The study ran its PCR with 60 Vbeta and 13 Jbeta primers. Some clones are missing from TCRdb's copy, which holds only in-frame ones; the method was immunoSEQ multiplex PCR. This sample carries around 150,000 clones, about three quarters of them seen once, and the ten largest clones take 1.2% to 1.5%. The material sequenced was PBMCs. These receptors were taken from a man aged 18 to 29 in good health and CMV-seronegative.

This clone was observed once. The J gene is TRBJ2-3, the V gene TRBV29-1; TRBD1 is a possible D gene (6 bases). V was pared by 2 bases and J by 3 bases, with 6 bases between. The CDR3 is 12 residues long. In germline, CDR1 is SQVTM, CDR2 ANQGSEA. The CDR3 loop reads CSVEQGTDTQYF. CDR3 DNA: TGCAGCGTTGAACAGGGGACAGATACGCAGTATTTT.

The chain has TRBV5-6 and TRBJ2-1; 8 nucleotides line up with TRBD2. The CDR3 has 17 residues. Losses at the gene ends were 4 bases for V and 1 base for J; bases not matched to a gene: 10. Germline V gene sequence: CDR1 SGHDT, CDR2 YYEEEE. CDR3 loop: CASSGLAVAGSYNEQFF. DNA of the CDR3: TGTGCCAGCAGCGGTCTGGCGGTAGCGGGATCCTACAATGAGCAGTTCTTC.

The J gene is TRBJ1-4, the V gene TRBV6-1, with D hard to call. CDR3 length: 13 residues. Looked up from germline, CDR1 is MNHNS and CDR2 is SASEGT. V was shortened by 8 bases and J by 0 bases, with 7 bases between the two germline ends. Here the CDR3 DNA reads TGTGCCAGCGACACAACAACTAATGAAAAACTGTTTTTT. Its translation: CASDTTTNEKLFF.

This clone was detected once. The DNA for the CDR3 is TGTGCCAGCAGTTCCGACAGGGCCACAGATACGCAGTATTTT. Translation: CASSSDRATDTQYF. J is TRBJ2-3 and V is TRBV27, with 7 bases matching TRBD1. Germline assignment: CDR1 MNHEY and CDR2 SMNVEV (reference sequence). The CDR3 has 14 amino acids. Trimming removed 4 bases from V and 2 bases from J; junction bases left unmatched: 3.

The rearrangement joins TRBV9 to TRBJ2-5; 13 bases fit TRBD2. CDR3 length equals 17 residues. Germline CDR1 is SGDLS and CDR2 is YYNGEE. J lost 2 bases, V lost 4 bases, and 8 bases had no gene match. The CDR3 DNA reads as TGTGCCAGCAGCCCGTCCGGGGGACTAGCGGGACAAGAGACCCAGTACTTC. Its translation: CASSPSGGLAGQETQYF.

This clone appeared a few times. The chain is built from TRBV9 and TRBJ2-7; TRBD2 agrees at 9 bases. This CDR3 contains 14 residues. Trimming removed 3 bases from V and 3 bases from J; junction bases left unmatched: 4. Looked up from germline, CDR1 is SGDLS and CDR2 is YYNGEE. The CDR3 loop is CASSGGLADYEQYF. CDR3 sequence (DNA): TGTGCCAGCAGCGGGGGACTAGCCGACTACGAGCAGTACTTC.

The V gene is TRBV9, the J gene TRBJ2-1; possible D gene TRBD2, 7 bases. Germline CDR1 and CDR2: SGDLS and YYNGEE. The CDR3 sequence is 17 residues long. Trimming left V 0 bases short and J 2 bases short, with 15 bases between. CDR3 region: CASSVEGGLAAYNEQFF. The DNA of the CDR3 is TGTGCCAGCAGCGTAGAGGGGGGCCTAGCGGCCTACAATGAGCAGTTCTTC.

This clone was seen more than once but under ten times. V and J are TRBV7-9 and TRBJ2-1; 11 bases line up with TRBD2. This CDR3 comprises 16 residues. Looked up from germline, CDR1 is SEHNR and CDR2 is FQNEAQ (reference sequence). V lost 5 bases and J lost 12; bases outside the gene matches: 15. CDR3: CASSPPGLAATAAQFF. In DNA, the CDR3 is TGTGCCAGCAGCCCCCCGGGACTAGCGGCCACTGCGGCGCAGTTCTTC.

V usage is TRBV5-4 and J usage is TRBJ2-3, with 7 bases fitting TRBD2. CDR3 size: 15 residues. Germline V lookup: CDR1 SGHNT, CDR2 YYREEE (reference sequence). With V trimmed by 4 bases and J by 4 bases, 9 bases remained unmatched. CDR3 DNA sequence: TGTGCCAGCAGCCCAACCACGACTAGCTCAGATACGCAGTATTTT. This codes for CASSPTTTSSDTQYF. The full variable domain, completed using reference TRBV5-4 and TRBJ2-3, is ETGVTQSPTHLIKTRGQQVTLRCSSQSGHNTVSWYQQALGQGPQFIFQYYREEENGRGNFPPRFSGLQFPNYSSELNVNALELDDSALYLCASSPTTTSSDTQYFGPGTRLTVL.

This chain connects TRBV7-9 to TRBJ1-2; 9 bases are shared with TRBD1. The germline CDR1 and CDR2 sequences are SEHNR and FQNEAQ (reference sequence). V was pared by 1 base and J by 3 bases, with 0 bases of the junction left unmatched. This CDR3 region has 14 residues. CDR3: CASSLGTGDYGYTF. The CDR3 nucleotides read TGTGCCAGCAGCTTAGGGACAGGGGACTATGGCTACACCTTC.

The chain recombines TRBV13 with TRBJ1-1, with 9 nucleotides matching TRBD1. J lost 0 bases, V lost 4 bases, and 12 bases had no gene match. Germline values: CDR1 PRHDT, CDR2 FYEKMQ (reference sequence). CDR3 length: 18 residues. CDR3 in amino acids: CASSSLGTGRGVNTEAFF. CDR3 DNA sequence: TGTGCCAGCAGCTCCCTCGGGACAGGGAGGGGGGTGAACACTGAAGCTTTCTTT.

The chain recombines TRBV6-1 with TRBJ2-6, with no clear D. This CDR3 is 14 amino acids long. V dropped 5 bases and J dropped 1 base, with 6 bases sitting between them. In germline, CDR1 is MNHNS, CDR2 SASEGT. In DNA form, the CDR3 reads TGTGCCAGCAGTCCCGAGTCTGGGGCCAACGTCCTGACTTTC. This codes for CASSPESGANVLTF.

The rearrangement links TRBV9 to TRBJ2-1, with D tentatively TRBD1 (5 bases). CDR1 and CDR2 (germline): SGDLS, YYNGEE. V lost 4 bases to trimming and J lost 0 bases, with 11 bases between them. The CDR3 sequence is 15 residues long. The CDR3: CASSHRLGSYNEQFF. The CDR3 coding sequence is TGTGCCAGCAGCCACAGGCTTGGCTCCTACAATGAGCAGTTCTTC.

The chain carries TRBV4-3 and TRBJ2-2; perhaps TRBD2 as D (6 bases). This CDR3 is 16 amino acids long. Germline V CDR1 and CDR2: LGHNA, YSLEER. Trimming left V 3 bases short and J 1 base short, with 12 bases between. CDR3 protein: CASSHAGTLNTGELFF. In DNA form, the CDR3 reads TGCGCCAGCAGCCACGCCGGGACTCTGAACACCGGGGAGCTGTTTTTT.

The rearrangement joins TRBV9 to TRBJ2-1; TRBD2 agrees at 10 bases. CDR1 SGDLS and CDR2 YYNGEE come from the germline V gene. The junction had 7 bases not matched to a gene; V was cut back by 3 bases and J by 1 base. The CDR3 runs to 17 residues. Here the CDR3 DNA reads TGTGCCAGCAGCGACGGACTAGCGGCAATTTCCTACAATGAGCAGTTCTTC. Residues: CASSDGLAAISYNEQFF.

The J gene is TRBJ2-5, the V gene TRBV7-9; TRBD2 matches 8 bases. The germline CDR1 and CDR2 sequences are SEHNR and FQNEAQ (reference sequence). V was clipped by 2 bases and J by 5 bases; unmatched bases: 10. This CDR3 comprises 16 residues. The CDR3 sequence is CASSLKSGRVQETQYF. CDR3 nucleotides: TGTGCCAGCAGCTTAAAGAGCGGGAGAGTGCAGGAGACCCAGTACTTC.